A selection of T cell receptor beta chains follows, all from one sample in a study of cytomegalovirus exposure and HLA in healthy donors. Assay: immunoSEQ multiplex PCR; the TCRdb copy retains only in-frame clones and omits some. The sample includes 150,000 to 200,000 clones, roughly 84% of them seen just once. The specimen was PBMCs. These receptors were taken from a young man in good health and CMV-seropositive. Each CDR3 is given with its conserved first and last residue. A D gene is named only where the DNA matches it firmly. Not all rows give a size; the values are once, few, many and, for expanded clones, a class.

size	V	J	D	CDR3	DNA
NA	TRBV7-6	TRBJ2-5	TRBD2	CASRPQAGDQETQYF	TGTGCCAGCAGACCCCAAGCGGGGGACCAAGAGACCCAGTACTTC
NA	TRBV19	TRBJ2-2	TRBD1	CASRRDREAGELFF	TGTGCCAGTAGGAGGGACAGGGAGGCCGGGGAGCTGTTTTTT
NA	TRBV19	TRBJ2-7	TRBD1	CASSIEGQGFGEQYF	TGTGCCAGTAGTATAGAGGGACAGGGATTTGGGGAGCAGTACTTC
NA	TRBV27	TRBJ2-1	NA	CASMAQGSYNEQFF	TGTGCCAGCATGGCGCAGGGCTCCTACAATGAGCAGTTCTTC
NA	TRBV30	TRBJ2-5	NA	CAWSVLGETQYF	TGTGCCTGGAGTGTACTAGGAGAGACCCAGTACTTC
NA	TRBV2	TRBJ1-2	NA	CGGGTSYGYTF	TGCGGGGGGGGGACAAGTTATGGCTACACCTTC
NA	TRBV7-8	TRBJ1-4	NA	CASSPQQGGNEKLFF	TGTGCCAGCAGCCCCCAACAGGGAGGGAATGAAAAACTGTTTTTT
NA	TRBV19	TRBJ1-5	TRBD1	CASNRDRVNQPQHF	TGTGCCAGTAATCGGGACAGGGTCAATCAGCCCCAGCATTTT
NA	TRBV4-1	TRBJ2-7	TRBD2	CASSQDRGGPYEQYF	TGCGCCAGCAGCCAAGATCGCGGGGGTCCCTACGAGCAGTACTTC
NA	TRBV5-1	TRBJ2-3	TRBD1	CASSLDGTGARTDTQYF	TGCGCCAGCAGCTTGGACGGGACAGGGGCACGCACAGATACGCAGTATTTT
NA	TRBV9	TRBJ2-5	NA	CASSVVSDGETQYF	TGTGCCAGCAGCGTAGTGTCTGACGGGGAGACCCAGTACTTC
NA	TRBV5-1	TRBJ1-4	NA	CASSLEGGNEKLFF	TGCGCCAGCAGCTTGGAAGGGGGTAATGAAAAACTGTTTTTT
NA	TRBV10-1	TRBJ1-1	NA	CASSEKGYTEAFF	TGCGCCAGCAGTGAGAAGGGGTACACTGAAGCTTTCTTT
NA	TRBV5-6	TRBJ1-1	NA	CASSSAREGSNTEAFF	TGTGCCAGCAGCTCGGCTCGTGAGGGTAGCAACACTGAAGCTTTCTTT
few	TRBV19	TRBJ1-2	TRBD1	CASSTSPDRVEGYTF	TGTGCCAGTAGTACGTCCCCGGACAGGGTAGAAGGCTACACCTTC
NA	TRBV21-1	TRBJ1-2	NA	CARWEGVTGSNYGYTF	TGTGCCAGATGGGAGGGGGTGACAGGATCTAACTATGGCTACACCTTC
NA	TRBV5-1	TRBJ1-2	NA	CASSSLPQGILSYGYTF	TGCGCCAGCAGCTCTCTACCTCAGGGAATCCTCAGCTATGGCTACACCTTC
NA	TRBV4-3	TRBJ2-7	NA	CASSQAPGSYEQYF	TGCGCCAGCAGCCAAGCGCCCGGTAGCTACGAGCAGTACTTC
NA	TRBV6-6	TRBJ1-5	NA	CASSYPRDNNQPQHF	TGTGCCAGCAGTTACCCCCGGGACAACAATCAGCCCCAGCATTTT
NA	TRBV7-8	TRBJ2-7	NA	CASSLTSMESGYF	TGTGCCAGCAGCCTAACTTCTATGGAGTCTGGGTACTTC
NA	TRBV7-8	TRBJ2-7	NA	CASSLFSTPGEQYF	TGTGCCAGCAGCTTATTTTCCACTCCCGGCGAGCAGTACTTC
NA	TRBV9	TRBJ2-1	TRBD2	CASTPGLAGGSEQFF	TGTGCCAGCACACCGGGACTAGCGGGGGGGAGTGAGCAGTTCTTC
NA	TRBV6-5	TRBJ2-3	TRBD2	CASSLGLADGTQYF	TGTGCCAGCAGTTTGGGACTAGCGGATGGTACGCAGTATTTT
NA	TRBV7-8	TRBJ2-5	NA	CASSSAGAYQETQYF	TGTGCCAGCAGCTCCGCGGGGGCCTACCAAGAGACCCAGTACTTC
NA	TRBV5-1	TRBJ2-7	TRBD1	CASRRTGGSYEQYF	TGCGCCAGCAGACGGACAGGGGGTTCCTACGAGCAGTACTTC
NA	TRBV7-2	TRBJ2-2	TRBD2	CASSNRDYLTGELFF	TGTGCCAGCAGCAACCGGGACTACCTCACCGGGGAGCTGTTTTTT
NA	TRBV11-2	TRBJ2-7	NA	CASSLEVGAPYEQYF	TGTGCCAGCAGCTTAGAGGTGGGAGCCCCCTACGAGCAGTACTTC
NA	TRBV30	TRBJ1-5	NA	CACPPQSNQPQHF	TGTGCCTGCCCCCCCCAAAGCAATCAGCCCCAGCATTTT
NA	TRBV5-4	TRBJ1-2	TRBD1	CASSPVEGGPNHYTF	TGTGCCAGCAGCCCGGTGGAAGGGGGCCCAAACCACTACACCTTC
NA	TRBV6-1	TRBJ2-6	TRBD2	CASSEYWRGALTGANGLTF	TGTGCCAGCAGTGAATATTGGCGGGGGGCCTTAACTGGGGCCAACGGCCTGACTTTC
NA	TRBV5-6	TRBJ2-1	TRBD2	CASSPGLAGGLSYNEQFF	TGTGCCAGCAGCCCCGGACTAGCGGGGGGCCTCTCCTACAATGAGCAGTTCTTC
few	TRBV7-2	TRBJ2-7	NA	CASSSNRGAGGEQYF	TGTGCCAGCAGCTCAAACAGGGGCGCCGGGGGCGAGCAGTACTTC
NA	TRBV13	TRBJ1-1	NA	CASSHLGQGGNEAFF	TGTGCCAGCAGCCACCTTGGGCAGGGCGGTAATGAAGCTTTCTTT
few	TRBV13	TRBJ2-3	TRBD2	CASSSQLRRGDTDTQYF	TGTGCCAGCAGCTCCCAGTTGAGGCGGGGGGACACAGATACGCAGTATTTT
NA	TRBV11-2	TRBJ2-7	TRBD1	CASRHDRGDYEQYF	TGTGCCAGCAGACACGACAGGGGGGACTACGAGCAGTACTTC
NA	TRBV10-3	TRBJ1-2	NA	CAIRFGDYGYTF	TGTGCCATCAGGTTCGGGGACTATGGCTACACCTTC
NA	TRBV6-1	TRBJ2-6	NA	CASSDGRETISGANVLTF	TGTGCCAGCAGTGATGGGCGGGAAACTATCTCAGGGGCCAACGTCCTGACTTTC
NA	TRBV7-6	TRBJ1-3	TRBD1	CASSLETDRGSGNTIYF	TGTGCCAGCAGCTTAGAAACGGACAGGGGTTCTGGAAACACCATATATTTT
few	TRBV10-3	TRBJ2-2	TRBD1	CAISDQTGLGGELFF	TGTGCCATCAGTGACCAGACAGGGTTGGGCGGGGAGCTGTTTTTT
NA	TRBV5-6	TRBJ2-1	TRBD2	CASSLVAGGPDEQFF	TGTGCCAGCAGCTTGGTAGCGGGGGGGCCGGATGAGCAGTTCTTC
NA	TRBV7-2	TRBJ2-7	NA	CASSLEGGGYEQYF	TGTGCCAGCAGCTTAGAGGGGGGGGGATACGAGCAGTACTTC
NA	TRBV19	TRBJ1-1	NA	CASSIGPGYTEAFF	TGTGCCAGTAGTATAGGCCCGGGATACACTGAAGCTTTCTTT
NA	TRBV2	TRBJ2-2	TRBD1	CASRETGSNTGELFF	TGTGCCAGCAGGGAGACAGGGTCGAACACCGGGGAGCTGTTTTTT
NA	TRBV9	TRBJ2-7	TRBD2	CASSVSGGAAEQYF	TGTGCCAGCAGCGTTAGCGGGGGGGCGGCCGAGCAGTACTTC
NA	TRBV4-1	TRBJ1-1	NA	CASSQLRLVTNTEAFF	TGCGCCAGCAGCCAACTAAGACTTGTCACGAACACTGAAGCTTTCTTT
NA	TRBV2	TRBJ2-7	TRBD1	CASSRFRGPLEQYF	TGTGCCAGCAGTCGGTTCAGGGGGCCCCTCGAGCAGTACTTC
NA	TRBV4-1	TRBJ1-5	NA	CASSQDPAMGREMPQHF	TGCGCCAGCAGCCAAGACCCGGCAATGGGCAGGGAAATGCCCCAGCATTTT
NA	TRBV5-6	TRBJ2-3	TRBD1	CASSSDREKGTDTQYF	TGTGCCAGCAGCAGCGACAGGGAGAAGGGCACAGATACGCAGTATTTT
NA	TRBV30	TRBJ1-1	NA	CAWSGGEVGNVEAFF	TGTGCCTGGAGTGGGGGGGAGGTGGGCAACGTTGAAGCTTTCTTT
NA	TRBV18	TRBJ2-7	TRBD2	CASSRPRGGPEIGEQYF	TGTGCCAGCTCACGGCCTCGGGGGGGCCCCGAAATCGGCGAGCAGTACTTC
NA	TRBV4-1	TRBJ2-5	NA	CASSQARQETQYF	TGCGCCAGCAGCCAAGCGCGGCAAGAGACCCAGTACTTC
NA	TRBV4-3	TRBJ2-5	TRBD2	CASSQDRSGGQETQYF	TGCGCCAGCAGCCAAGATCGTAGCGGGGGGCAAGAGACCCAGTACTTC
NA	TRBV9	TRBJ2-4	TRBD2	CASSVGSGGAFLGNIQYF	TGTGCCAGCAGCGTAGGTAGCGGGGGGGCCTTTCTTGGAAACATTCAGTACTTC
NA	TRBV6-4	TRBJ2-6	NA	CASSVFSGANVLTF	TGTGCCAGCAGTGTCTTCTCTGGGGCCAACGTCCTGACTTTC
NA	TRBV11-3	TRBJ1-3	NA	CASSLEGGRGSGNTIYF	TGTGCCAGCAGCTTAGAAGGGGGACGAGGCTCTGGAAACACCATATATTTT
NA	TRBV14	TRBJ2-7	TRBD1	CASSRTGVGEQYF	TGTGCCAGCAGCCGAACAGGGGTGGGGGAGCAGTACTTC
NA	TRBV5-4	TRBJ1-1	NA	CASSLWGGGAEAFF	TGTGCCAGCAGCTTGTGGGGGGGAGGGGCTGAAGCTTTCTTT
few	TRBV13	TRBJ2-5	NA	CASSSRDLTETQYF	TGTGCCAGCAGCTCTAGAGACCTTACGGAGACCCAGTACTTC
NA	TRBV18	TRBJ1-1	TRBD1	CASSPGQGSAEAFF	TGTGCCAGTTCCCCGGGACAGGGTTCGGCTGAAGCTTTCTTT